This paragraph covers one T cell receptor (beta chain) sequence. The sample belongs to a study of shared clonotypes between healthy human individuals. The V gene lost 4 bases and the J gene lost 4 bases, with 19 bases spanning the gap. The CDR3 runs to 16 residues. Germline CDR1 is SNHLY and CDR2 is FYNNEI. The protocol was immunoSEQ multiplex PCR, while the TCRdb copy is restricted to in-frame clones and leaves out a portion. There are a few hundred thousand clones in the sample; more than 95% occur only once, and about 0.06% lies in the top ten. The sample taken for sequencing was naive CD4+ T cells sorted from blood. Described subset: CD45RA+ positively selected. The TCR comes from a woman aged 30 to 39 in good health. The rearrangement links TRBV2 to TRBJ2-5, with D possibly matching TRBD2 (5 bases). For the CDR3, the DNA is TGTGCCAGCAGTGGAAGGTCGGGATTTATGGGAGAGACCCAGTACTTC. It codes for CASSGRSGFMGETQYF.